This paragraph covers one T cell receptor beta chain sequence. V was cut by 5 bases and J by 2 bases, with 13 bases left in between. This CDR3 spans 14 amino acids. Germline V lookup: CDR1 SEHNR, CDR2 FQNEAQ (reference sequence). TCRdb called the 5' RACE reads again in MiXCR, with one record for every CDR3 protein. Of 500,000 to 650,000 distinct CDR3 sequences in the sample, about 12% were seen once. The data derive from a study of T cells after yellow fever vaccination. The V gene is TRBV7-9, the J gene TRBJ2-7; D is uncertain. This receptor was taken from a man aged 25-45 years who received the YFV17D yellow fever vaccine. Sequencing used PBMCs, obtained on the day of the yellow fever booster vaccination. The CDR3 nucleotides read TGTGCCAGCAGCGACACCAGCGTCACCTACGAGCAGTACTTC. This translates into CASSDTSVTYEQYF.